This TCR beta chain was retrieved from a study of blood T cell repertoires in COVID-19. Background on the study: Samples representing acute and convalescent COVID-19 were sourced from the United States, Italy and Spain.

The ends lost 3 bases at V and 6 bases at J; junction bases unmatched: 14. The CDR3 contains 17 residues. Germline loops: CDR1 SGHKS, CDR2 YYEKEE (reference sequence). Authors' processing steps: Amplification from reference gene primers served as the basis for estimated nucleated cell counts. The data were produced by immunoSEQ multiplex PCR, yet TCRdb's version contains in-frame clones alone and is incomplete. The DNA gave D and trimming, while V, J and clone size come from that table. The sample has about 110,000 clones, 70% to 90% seen once; the top ten hold 1.1%. The sequence derives from a human donor in a cohort sampled during active COVID-19. Source material: peripheral blood. The rearrangement links TRBV5-5 to TRBJ1-2; TRBD1 matches 10 bases. The CDR3 region has the DNA TGTGCCAGCAGCTACACGCTGACTGGACAGGGGGATAATGGCTACACCTTC. The encoded protein is CASSYTLTGQGDNGYTF.